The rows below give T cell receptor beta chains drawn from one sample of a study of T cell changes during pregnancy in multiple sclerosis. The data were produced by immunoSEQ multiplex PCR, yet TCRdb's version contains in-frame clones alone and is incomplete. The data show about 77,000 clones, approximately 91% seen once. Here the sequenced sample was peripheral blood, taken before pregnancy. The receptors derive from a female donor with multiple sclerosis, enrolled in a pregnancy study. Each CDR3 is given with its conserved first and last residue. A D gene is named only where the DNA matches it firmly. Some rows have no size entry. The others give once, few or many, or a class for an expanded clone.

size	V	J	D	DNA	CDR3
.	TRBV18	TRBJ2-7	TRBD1	TGTGCCAGCTCACCGACCGCGGGACAGGGGGGCGAGCAGTACTTC	CASSPTAGQGGEQYF
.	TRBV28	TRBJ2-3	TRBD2	TGTGCCAGCAGTTTTCTAGCGGGGGAATGGAGCACAGATACGCAGTATTTT	CASSFLAGEWSTDTQYF
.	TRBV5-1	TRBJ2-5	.	TGCGCCAGCAGGTTGTTTTCGCAGGGGGAGACCCAGTACTTC	CASRLFSQGETQYF
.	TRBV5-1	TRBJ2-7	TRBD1	TGCGCCAGCAGACTAGGCCCCGGGACAGGGGACCACGAGCAGTACTTC	CASRLGPGTGDHEQYF
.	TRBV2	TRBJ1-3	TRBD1	TGTGCCAGCAGTGACGACAGGGCCTCTGGAAACACCATATATTTT	CASSDDRASGNTIYF
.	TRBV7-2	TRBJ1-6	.	TGTGCCAGCAGCTTAAACCCGGGGAAAAATTCACCCCTCCACTTT	CASSLNPGKNSPLHF
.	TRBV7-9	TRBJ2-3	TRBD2	TGTGCCAGCGGGCGAGGACTAGCGGTTGATACGCAGTATTTT	CASGRGLAVDTQYF
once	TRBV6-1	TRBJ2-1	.	TGTGCCAGCAGTGAACAGCGGTACAATGAGCAGTTCTTC	CASSEQRYNEQFF
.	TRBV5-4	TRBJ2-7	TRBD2	TGTGCCAGCAGCTTGCCGGGGGGGCCGTTCGCCGAGCAGTACTTC	CASSLPGGPFAEQYF
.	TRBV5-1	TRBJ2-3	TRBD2	TGCGCCAGCAGCCCAGGACTAGCGGAAAGCACAGATACGCAGTATTTT	CASSPGLAESTDTQYF
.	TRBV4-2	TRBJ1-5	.	TGTGCCAGCAGCCAACGGGTATCCCAGCCCCAGCATTTT	CASSQRVSQPQHF
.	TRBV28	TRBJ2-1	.	TGTGCCAGCAGTTCCTCCCCTAATGAGCAGTTCTTC	CASSSSPNEQFF
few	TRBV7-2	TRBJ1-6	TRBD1	TGTGCCAGCAGAGACAGGGCTTCACCCCTCCACTTT	CASRDRASPLHF
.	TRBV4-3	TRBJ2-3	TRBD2	TGCGCCAGCAGCCAAGAGAGGACTAGCGGGGGGTATACGCAGTATTTT	CASSQERTSGGYTQYF
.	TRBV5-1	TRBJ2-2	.	TGCGCCAGCAGCCTTGACAGCGCGAACACCGGGGAGCTGTTTTTT	CASSLDSANTGELFF
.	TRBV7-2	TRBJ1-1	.	TGTGCCAGCAGCTCCTCACTGTACGGAGCTTTCTTT	CASSSSLYGAFF
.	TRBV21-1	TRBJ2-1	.	TGTGCCAGCAGCAAAAGTGGGGAGTGGACAGGGCCCTACAATGAGCAGTTCTTC	CASSKSGEWTGPYNEQFF
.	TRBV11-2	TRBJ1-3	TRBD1	TGTGCCAGCAGCCTGCTGCTTCAGGGGGCGCCTGGAAACACCATATATTTT	CASSLLLQGAPGNTIYF
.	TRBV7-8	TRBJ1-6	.	TGTGCCAGCAGCCAGCCCCGGGACTGGTATTCACCCCTCCACTTT	CASSQPRDWYSPLHF
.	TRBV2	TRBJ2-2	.	TGTGCCAGCAGTGCAGGGATAGTTGTCGGGGAGCTGTTTTTT	CASSAGIVVGELFF
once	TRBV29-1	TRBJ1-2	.	TGCAGCGTTGAAGATCGCAGGGGCTCTGGCTACACCTTC	CSVEDRRGSGYTF